This TCR beta chain was identified in a study of blood T cell repertoires in COVID-19. In this sample, this clone turned up a few times. The protocol was immunoSEQ multiplex PCR, while the TCRdb copy is restricted to in-frame clones and leaves out a portion. The table shows under 95,000 clones, with 88% occurring only once. CDR3 length equals 15 residues. V was shortened by 1 base and J by 9 bases, with 16 bases between the two germline ends. Germline assignment: CDR1 LGHNA and CDR2 YNFKEQ. This TCR was recovered from a human donor in a cohort sampled during active COVID-19. Sequencing was carried out using peripheral blood. J is TRBJ2-4 and V is TRBV4-2; a weak D match, TRBD2 (5 bases). CDR3: CASSQAFSPRGIQYF. The CDR3 region has the DNA TGTGCCAGCAGCCAAGCCTTCTCCCCTCGGGGCATTCAGTACTTC.